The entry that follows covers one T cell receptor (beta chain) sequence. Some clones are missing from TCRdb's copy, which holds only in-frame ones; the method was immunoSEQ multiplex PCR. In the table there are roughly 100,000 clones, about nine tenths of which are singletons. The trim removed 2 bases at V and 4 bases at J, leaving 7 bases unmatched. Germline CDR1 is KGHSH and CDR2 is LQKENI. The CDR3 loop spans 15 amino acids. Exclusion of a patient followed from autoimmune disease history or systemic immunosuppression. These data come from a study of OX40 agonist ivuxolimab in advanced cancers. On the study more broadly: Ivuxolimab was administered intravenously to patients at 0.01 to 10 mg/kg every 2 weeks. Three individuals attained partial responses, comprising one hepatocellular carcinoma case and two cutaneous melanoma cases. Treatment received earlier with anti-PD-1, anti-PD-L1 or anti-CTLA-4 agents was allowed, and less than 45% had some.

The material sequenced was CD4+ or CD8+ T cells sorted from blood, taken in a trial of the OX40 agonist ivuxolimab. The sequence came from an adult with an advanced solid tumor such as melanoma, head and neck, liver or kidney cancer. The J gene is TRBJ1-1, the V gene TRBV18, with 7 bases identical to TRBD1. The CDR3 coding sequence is TGTGCCAGCTCACCAGGGGGGACAGCTACCACTGAAGCTTTCTTT. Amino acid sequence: CASSPGGTATTEAFF.